These 11 T cell receptor beta chains came from one sample sequenced in a study of cytomegalovirus exposure and HLA in healthy donors. The primer mix had 60 Vbeta and 13 Jbeta primers. Here immunoSEQ multiplex PCR was the method, and the copy in TCRdb shows in-frame clones only, minus some. The top ten clones hold 2.8% of a sample with about 140,000 clones, 60% to 85% of them seen once. Sequencing used PBMCs. These receptor sequences come from a male donor in good health and CMV-seronegative.

CDR3 nucleotides: TGCGCCAGCAGCCAAGATCACAGTCGTGGAAACACCATATATTTT. Protein: CASSQDHSRGNTIYF. V is TRBV4-3 and J is TRBJ1-3; no reliable D call. The length of the CDR3 is 15 residues. Germline CDR1 and CDR2: LGHNA and YSLEER. The V and J ends lost 0 bases and 3 bases respectively, with 9 bases between them.

V is TRBV4-1 and J is TRBJ2-2; TRBD1 aligns across 8 bases. Germline values: CDR1 MGHRA, CDR2 YSYEKL. V was pared by 3 bases and J by 3 bases, with 6 bases of the junction left unmatched. CDR3 length: 16 residues. The CDR3 sequence is CASSHPPDRDTGELFF. In nucleotides, the CDR3 is TGCGCCAGCAGCCACCCTCCGGACAGGGACACCGGGGAGCTGTTTTTT.

This clone was picked up one time. This rearrangement joins TRBV7-8 to TRBJ1-5; 7 bases fit TRBD1. Looked up from germline, CDR1 is SGHVS and CDR2 is FQNEAQ. The J segment lost 9 bases and the V segment lost 6 bases, leaving 14 bases of the junction unmatched. This CDR3 comprises 15 residues. The CDR3 loop is CASSYSGAGGRPQHF. CDR3 sequence (DNA): TGTGCCAGCAGTTACTCCGGGGCAGGGGGGAGGCCCCAGCATTTT.

The chain carries TRBV19 and TRBJ2-5, with D tentatively TRBD2 (5 bases). Trimming removed 5 bases from V and 0 bases from J, with 13 bases in between. Germline V lookup: CDR1 LNHDA, CDR2 SQIVND (reference sequence). The CDR3 length is 15 residues. The CDR3 sequence is CASSPRTLYQETQYF. CDR3 bases: TGTGCCAGTAGTCCTCGGACTCTGTACCAAGAGACCCAGTACTTC.

The chain is built from TRBV19 and TRBJ1-1; D gene ambiguous. The CDR3 extends over 15 amino acids. Germline values: CDR1 LNHDA, CDR2 SQIVND (reference sequence). The V end was cut by 3 bases, the J end by 6 bases, with 17 bases between. CDR3 loop: CASSMHPRGRSEAFF. CDR3 sequence (DNA): TGTGCCAGTAGTATGCACCCGAGAGGGCGGTCTGAAGCTTTCTTT.

The rearrangement links TRBV2 to TRBJ1-1, with 7 bases aligning to TRBD1. Per the germline V gene, CDR1 is SNHLY and CDR2 is FYNNEI. V was clipped by 6 bases and J by 0 bases; unmatched bases: 7. CDR3 length equals 15 residues. In DNA, the CDR3 is TGTGCCAGCAGCCCCAGGGGGGAGCTGAACACTGAAGCTTTCTTT. Translation: CASSPRGELNTEAFF.

The CDR3 loop reads CASSPLRQGLRNTEAFF. CDR3 DNA: TGTGCCAGCAGCCCCCTCCGACAGGGGTTAAGGAACACTGAAGCTTTCTTT. The rearrangement links TRBV5-6 to TRBJ1-1, with 8 bases lining up with TRBD1. Germline assignment: CDR1 SGHDT and CDR2 YYEEEE. Trimming removed 4 bases from V and 1 base from J; junction bases left unmatched: 12. The CDR3 has 17 amino acids.

There are a few counts of this clone. The chain recombines TRBV5-1 with TRBJ2-1; possibly TRBD1 for D (6 bases). The CDR3 sequence is 15 residues long. The germline V and J ends were trimmed by 0 bases and 2 bases, with 9 bases remaining between them. Looked up from germline, CDR1 is SGHRS and CDR2 is YFSETQ. This CDR3 reads CASSLDWGPYNEQFF. CDR3 DNA sequence: TGCGCCAGCAGCTTGGACTGGGGGCCCTACAATGAGCAGTTCTTC.

With respect to this clone: The identical CDR3 is also encoded by other nucleotide sequences in the sample. The chain combines TRBV10-3 with TRBJ2-1, with 7 bases lining up with TRBD2. The CDR3 runs 15 residues. Losses at the gene ends were 4 bases for V and 2 bases for J; bases not matched to a gene: 5. Per germline, CDR1 ENHRY and CDR2 SYGVKD. Here the CDR3 DNA reads TGTGCCATCAGTGGAATCGGGACTACCTACAATGAGCAGTTCTTC. Its protein is CAISGIGTTYNEQFF.

The chain uses TRBV5-4 and TRBJ2-2; D not resolved. V gave up 0 bases and J gave up 0 bases, with 3 bases separating them. The CDR3 runs to 14 residues. The V gene's germline CDR1 is SGHNT and CDR2 YYREEE (reference sequence). The CDR3 reads CASSLEPNTGELFF. The CDR3 coding sequence is TGTGCCAGCAGCTTGGAGCCGAACACCGGGGAGCTGTTTTTT.

The chain recombines TRBV4-1 with TRBJ2-7; a weak D match, TRBD1 (5 bases). This CDR3 has 14 residues. CDR1 MGHRA and CDR2 YSYEKL come from the germline V gene. Trimming cost V 1 base and J 2 bases, with 9 bases left between them. In nucleotides, the CDR3 is TGCGCCAGCAGCCAAGGATTAGGGGCCTACGAGCAGTACTTC. It codes for CASSQGLGAYEQYF.